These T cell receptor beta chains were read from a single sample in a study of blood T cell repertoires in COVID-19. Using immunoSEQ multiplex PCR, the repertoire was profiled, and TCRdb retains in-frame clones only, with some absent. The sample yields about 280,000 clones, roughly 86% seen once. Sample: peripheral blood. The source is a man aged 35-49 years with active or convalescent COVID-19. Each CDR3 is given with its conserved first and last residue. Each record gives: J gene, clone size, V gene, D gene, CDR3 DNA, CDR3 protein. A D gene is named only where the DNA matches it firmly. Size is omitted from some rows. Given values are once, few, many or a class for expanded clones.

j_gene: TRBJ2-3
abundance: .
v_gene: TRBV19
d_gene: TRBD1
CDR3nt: TGTGCCAGTAGTATACAGGGGGCTACAGATACGCAGTATTTT
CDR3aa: CASSIQGATDTQYF

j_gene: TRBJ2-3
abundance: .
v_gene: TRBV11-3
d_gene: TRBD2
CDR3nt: TGTGCCAGCAGCTTAGTTCGCGGGAGGGCCAGCGCAGATACGCAGTATTTT
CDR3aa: CASSLVRGRASADTQYF

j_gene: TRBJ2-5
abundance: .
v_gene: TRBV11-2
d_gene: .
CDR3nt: TGTGCCAGCAGCTTAGAGGGGGCTACGGAGACCCAGTACTTC
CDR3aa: CASSLEGATETQYF

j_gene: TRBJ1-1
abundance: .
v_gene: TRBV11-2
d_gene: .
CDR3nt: TGTGCCAGCAGACCGGGGGGACAAACTGAAGCTTTCTTT
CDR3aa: CASRPGGQTEAFF

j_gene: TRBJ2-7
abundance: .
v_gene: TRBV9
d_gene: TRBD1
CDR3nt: TGTGCCAGCAGCGCCAACAGGGGCGACGAGCAGTACTTC
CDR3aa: CASSANRGDEQYF

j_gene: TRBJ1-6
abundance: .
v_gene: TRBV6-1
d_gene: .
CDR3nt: TGTGCCAGCAGTGCAGCGAGCAATTCACCCCTCCACTTT
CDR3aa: CASSAASNSPLHF

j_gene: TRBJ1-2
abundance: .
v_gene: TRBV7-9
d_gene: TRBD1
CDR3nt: TGTGCCAGCAGCTTTTCAGGGGGCAAGTATGGCTACACCTTC
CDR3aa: CASSFSGGKYGYTF

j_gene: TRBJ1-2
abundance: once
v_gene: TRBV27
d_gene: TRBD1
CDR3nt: TGTGCCAGCAGTTTCGACAGGGGGGATGGCTACACCTTC
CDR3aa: CASSFDRGDGYTF

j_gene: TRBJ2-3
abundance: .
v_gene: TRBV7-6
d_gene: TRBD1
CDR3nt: TGTGCCAGCAGCCGTGGACAGGGGGCAGATACGCAGTATTTT
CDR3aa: CASSRGQGADTQYF

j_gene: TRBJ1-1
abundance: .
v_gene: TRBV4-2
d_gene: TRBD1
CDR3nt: TGTGCCAGCAGCCAAGGCACAGGGGATGGCACTGAAGCTTTCTTT
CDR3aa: CASSQGTGDGTEAFF

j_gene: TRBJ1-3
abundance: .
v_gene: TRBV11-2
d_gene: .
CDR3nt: TGTGCCAGCAGCCGGATTCATCCGGGCTCTGGAAACACCATATATTTT
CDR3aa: CASSRIHPGSGNTIYF

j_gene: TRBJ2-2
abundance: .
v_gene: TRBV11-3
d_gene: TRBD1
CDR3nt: TGTGCCAGCAGCTTAGCCACGGGACAGACCGGGGAGCTGTTTTTT
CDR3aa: CASSLATGQTGELFF

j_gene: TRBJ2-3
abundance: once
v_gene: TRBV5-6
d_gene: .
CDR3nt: TGTGCCAGCAGCTCTATTAGCAGTAGCACAGATACGCAGTATTTT
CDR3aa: CASSSISSSTDTQYF

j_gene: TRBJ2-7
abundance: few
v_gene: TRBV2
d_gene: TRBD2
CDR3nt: TGTGCCAGCGGGAGGGCCTTAGCCTACGAGCAGTACTTC
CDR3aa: CASGRALAYEQYF

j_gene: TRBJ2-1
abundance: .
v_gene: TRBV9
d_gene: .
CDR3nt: TGTGCCAGCAGCGTAGCATCAGGGAACAATGAGCAGTTCTTC
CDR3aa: CASSVASGNNEQFF

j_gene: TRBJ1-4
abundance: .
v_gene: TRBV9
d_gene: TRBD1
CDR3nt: TGTGCCAGCACCCCGGGACAGGGGGCCGAAAAACTGTTTTTT
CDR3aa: CASTPGQGAEKLFF

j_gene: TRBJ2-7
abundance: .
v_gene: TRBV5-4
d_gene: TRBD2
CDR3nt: TGTGCCAGCAAGAGCGAAACTAGCGGCACCTACGAGCAGTACTTC
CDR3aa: CASKSETSGTYEQYF

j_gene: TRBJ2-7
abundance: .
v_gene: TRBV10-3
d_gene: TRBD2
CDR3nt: TGTGCCATCAGAGGTCCAGCGGGGAGTTACGAGCAGTACTTC
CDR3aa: CAIRGPAGSYEQYF

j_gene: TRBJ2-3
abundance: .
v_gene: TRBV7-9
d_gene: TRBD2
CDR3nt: TGTGCCAGCAGCTTAGTCGGTCTAGCGGGGGGAGATACGCAGTATTTT
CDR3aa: CASSLVGLAGGDTQYF